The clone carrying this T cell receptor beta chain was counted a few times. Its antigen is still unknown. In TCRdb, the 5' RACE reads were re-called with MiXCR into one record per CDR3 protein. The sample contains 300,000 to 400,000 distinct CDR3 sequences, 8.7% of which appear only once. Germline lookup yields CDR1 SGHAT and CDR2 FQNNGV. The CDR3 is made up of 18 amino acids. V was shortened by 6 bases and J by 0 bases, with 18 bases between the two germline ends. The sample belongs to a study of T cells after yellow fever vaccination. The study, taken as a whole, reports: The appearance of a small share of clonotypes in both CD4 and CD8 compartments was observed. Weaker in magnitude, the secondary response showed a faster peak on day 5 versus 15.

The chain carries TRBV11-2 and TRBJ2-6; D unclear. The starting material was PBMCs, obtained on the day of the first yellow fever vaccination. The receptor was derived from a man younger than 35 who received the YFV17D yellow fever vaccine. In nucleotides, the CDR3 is TGTGCCAGCAGGGTCCCGGCAGGCGGAAACTCTGGGGCCAACGTCCTGACTTTC. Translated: CASRVPAGGNSGANVLTF.